The TCR beta chain under discussion was sequenced for a study of T cell changes during pregnancy in multiple sclerosis. Sequencing was performed with immunoSEQ multiplex PCR; in TCRdb, only in-frame clones are kept and a portion is missing. The table has over 50,000 clones, 70% to 90% seen once. With 9 bases removed from V and 8 bases from J, the gap between germline ends came to 14 bases. The CDR3 extends over 13 amino acids. Germline assignment: CDR1 MNHEY and CDR2 SVGAGI. This receptor was identified in a female donor in good health, enrolled as a control in a pregnancy study. The sample in question was peripheral blood, obtained in the first trimester of pregnancy. V is TRBV6-5 and J is TRBJ1-6, with D perhaps matching TRBD1 (6 bases). This CDR3 reads CASNRAADSPLHF. The CDR3 DNA sequence: TGTGCCAGTAACAGGGCCGCGGATTCACCCCTCCACTTT.